Listed below are T cell receptor beta chains from one sample, sequenced in a study of CD8 T cells in ankylosing spondylitis. TCRdb independently ran MiXCR on the 5' RACE reads; one entry per CDR3 protein. In the table there are fewer than 550,000 distinct CDR3 sequences, about 5.7% of which are singletons. The sample was blood, either unsorted or a sorted T cell fraction (not recorded which). The receptor source for this set is a male donor with ankylosing spondylitis. Both conserved end residues are part of each CDR3.

CSATGQGYTTNYGYTF,TRBJ1-2,TRBV20-1
CASSHGLAVSNEQFF,TRBJ2-1,TRBV4-2
CASSSGTSGTYEQYF,TRBJ2-7,TRBV5-1
CSVEGGRGAFF,TRBJ1-1,TRBV29-1
CASSKGGSSYNEQFF,TRBJ2-1,TRBV11-3
CAWNLAADTQYF,TRBJ2-3,TRBV30
CASGLGSFNEQFF,TRBJ2-1,TRBV12-5
CASSPGRIGELFF,TRBJ2-2,TRBV7-2
CASSLHGGNQPQHF,TRBJ1-5,TRBV6-5
CATSDYSGSNEQFF,TRBJ2-1,TRBV24-1
CASSLAGREYEQYF,TRBJ2-7,TRBV12-3/TRBV12-4
CASTSGYGANVLTF,TRBJ2-6,TRBV6-2/TRBV6-3
CASSTNKRVSYEQYF,TRBJ2-7,TRBV7-8
CASSLSVTNEQFF,TRBJ2-1,TRBV5-1
CATSDSGYTQPQHF,TRBJ1-5,TRBV24-1
CASSPSRQGVGYEQYF,TRBJ2-7,TRBV4-3
CASSNSLAKNIQYF,TRBJ2-4,TRBV12-3/TRBV12-4
CSARQLAGLGEQYF,TRBJ2-7,TRBV20-1
CASSPRTWASYNEQFF,TRBJ2-1,TRBV9
CASSLGDRQATQYF,TRBJ2-5,TRBV5-1
CATSDTSWGSVTQYF,TRBJ2-5,TRBV24-1
CASSLTGGTEQETQYF,TRBJ2-5,TRBV7-3
CASSLFPQISSTDTQYF,TRBJ2-3,TRBV12-3/TRBV12-4
CGARDLRAATWSSYEQYF,TRBJ2-7,TRBV20-1
CASSFTGQSSYEQYF,TRBJ2-7,TRBV7-2
CASSLYVGASGANVLTF,TRBJ2-6,TRBV27
CASSRSYGTGDYGYTF,TRBJ1-2,TRBV4-3
CSARERGSGANVLTF,TRBJ2-6,TRBV20-1
CASNRGLRETQYF,TRBJ2-5,TRBV28
CASSHLDGAFQAFF,TRBJ1-1,TRBV3-1
CASSSTGGNTIYF,TRBJ1-3,TRBV12-3/TRBV12-4
CASGNSGGITPGELFF,TRBJ2-2,TRBV7-6
CASRFGTSGSTDTQYF,TRBJ2-3,TRBV9
CASTRRGMADTQYF,TRBJ2-3,TRBV6-1
CSVEAENRNEQFF,TRBJ2-1,TRBV29-1
CASTGGWNTEAFF,TRBJ1-1,TRBV6-1
CASSQGLLTGELFF,TRBJ2-2,TRBV4-3
CASSHRMRDTEAFF,TRBJ1-1,TRBV12-3/TRBV12-4
CASSTTSGRGNEQFF,TRBJ2-1,TRBV3-1
CASSLRRASYEQYF,TRBJ2-7,TRBV6-2/TRBV6-3
CASSQDGGEYTGELFF,TRBJ2-2,TRBV4-2
CASSVGFLADNEQFF,TRBJ2-1,TRBV9
CASSFLAGLTGELFF,TRBJ2-2,TRBV7-8
CASSQDLGRRSYEQYF,TRBJ2-7,TRBV4-3
CASSSLPGDTEAFF,TRBJ1-1,TRBV13
CASSPRLAGGYNEQFF,TRBJ2-1,TRBV7-9
CASGLDLGELFF,TRBJ2-2,TRBV12-5
CATSRDPFGGAGRRPIDTQYF,TRBJ2-3,TRBV15
CSVEQGKGWGYTF,TRBJ1-2,TRBV29-1
CASRPTGEDTQYF,TRBJ2-3,TRBV7-9
CASSPADRVPNSPLHF,TRBJ1-6,TRBV5-1